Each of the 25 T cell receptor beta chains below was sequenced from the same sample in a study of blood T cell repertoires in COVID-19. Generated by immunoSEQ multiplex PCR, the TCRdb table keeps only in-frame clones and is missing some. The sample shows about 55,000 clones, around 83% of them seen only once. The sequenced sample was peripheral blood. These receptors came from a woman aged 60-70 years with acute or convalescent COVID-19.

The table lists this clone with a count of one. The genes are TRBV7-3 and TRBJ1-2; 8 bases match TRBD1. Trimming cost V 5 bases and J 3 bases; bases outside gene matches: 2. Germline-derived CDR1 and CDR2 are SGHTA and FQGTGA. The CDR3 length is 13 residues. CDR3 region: CASSPDRDYGYTF. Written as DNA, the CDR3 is TGTGCCAGCAGCCCGGACAGGGACTATGGCTACACCTTC.

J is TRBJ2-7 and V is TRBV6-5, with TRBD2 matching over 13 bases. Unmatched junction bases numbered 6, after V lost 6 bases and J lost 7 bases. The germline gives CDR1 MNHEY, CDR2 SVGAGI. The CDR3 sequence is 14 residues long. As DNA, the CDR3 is TGTGCCAGCAGAGCTCCGGGACTAGCGGGAGAGCAGTACTTC. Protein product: CASRAPGLAGEQYF.

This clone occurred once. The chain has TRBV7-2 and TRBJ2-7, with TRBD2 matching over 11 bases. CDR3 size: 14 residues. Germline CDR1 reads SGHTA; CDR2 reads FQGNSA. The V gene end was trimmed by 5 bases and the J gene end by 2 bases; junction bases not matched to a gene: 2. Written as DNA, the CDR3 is TGTGCCAGCAGCAGTAGCGGGGGGGCCTACGAGCAGTACTTC. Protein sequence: CASSSSGGAYEQYF.

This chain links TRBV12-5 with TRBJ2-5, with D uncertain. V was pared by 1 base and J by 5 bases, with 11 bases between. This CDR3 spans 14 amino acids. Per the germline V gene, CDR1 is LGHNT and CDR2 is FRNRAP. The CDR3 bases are TGTGCTAGTGGTTTGGACCCGGGTAGTGAGACCCAGTACTTC. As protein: CASGLDPGSETQYF.

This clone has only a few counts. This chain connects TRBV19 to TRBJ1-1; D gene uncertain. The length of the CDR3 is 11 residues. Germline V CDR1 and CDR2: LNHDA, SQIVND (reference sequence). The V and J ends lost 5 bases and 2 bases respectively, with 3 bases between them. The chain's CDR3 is CASSLNTEAFF. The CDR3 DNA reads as TGTGCCAGTAGTCTTAACACTGAAGCTTTCTTT.

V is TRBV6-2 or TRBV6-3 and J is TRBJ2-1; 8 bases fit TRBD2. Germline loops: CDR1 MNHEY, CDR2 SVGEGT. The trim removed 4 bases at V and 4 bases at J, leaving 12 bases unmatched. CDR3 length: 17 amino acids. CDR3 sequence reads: CASSWPLEAGAYNEQFF. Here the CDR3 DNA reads TGTGCCAGCAGTTGGCCCTTAGAAGCGGGGGCATACAATGAGCAGTTCTTC.

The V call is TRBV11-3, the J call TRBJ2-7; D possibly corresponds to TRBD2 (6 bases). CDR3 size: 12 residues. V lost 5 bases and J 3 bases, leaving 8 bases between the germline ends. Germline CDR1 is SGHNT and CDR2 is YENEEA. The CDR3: CASSHSGYEQYF. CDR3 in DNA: TGTGCCAGCAGCCATAGCGGCTACGAGCAGTACTTC.

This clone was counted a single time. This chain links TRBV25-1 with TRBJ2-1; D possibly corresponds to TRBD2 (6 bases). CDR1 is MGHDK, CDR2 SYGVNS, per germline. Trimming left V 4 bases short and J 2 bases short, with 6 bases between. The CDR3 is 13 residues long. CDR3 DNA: TGTGCCAGCAGTGGGACTACCTACAATGAGCAGTTCTTC. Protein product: CASSGTTYNEQFF.

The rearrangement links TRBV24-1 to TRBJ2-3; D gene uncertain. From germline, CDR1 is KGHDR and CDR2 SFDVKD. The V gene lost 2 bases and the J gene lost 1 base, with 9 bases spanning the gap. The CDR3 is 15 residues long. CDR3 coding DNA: TGTGCCACCAGTGATTCTTCTTCTCGCACAGATACGCAGTATTTT. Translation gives CATSDSSSRTDTQYF.

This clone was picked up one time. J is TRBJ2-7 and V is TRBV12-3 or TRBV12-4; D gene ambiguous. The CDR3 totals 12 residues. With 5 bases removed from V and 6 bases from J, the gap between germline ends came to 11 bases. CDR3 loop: CASSPETVEQYF. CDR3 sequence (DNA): TGTGCCAGCAGTCCCGAAACGGTCGAGCAGTACTTC.

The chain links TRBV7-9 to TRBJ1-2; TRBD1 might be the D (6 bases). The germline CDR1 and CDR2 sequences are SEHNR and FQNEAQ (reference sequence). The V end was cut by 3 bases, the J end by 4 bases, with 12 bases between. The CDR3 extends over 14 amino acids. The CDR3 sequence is CASSLGGLGYGYTF. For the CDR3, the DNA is TGTGCCAGCAGCTTGGGGGGGCTCGGCTATGGCTACACCTTC.

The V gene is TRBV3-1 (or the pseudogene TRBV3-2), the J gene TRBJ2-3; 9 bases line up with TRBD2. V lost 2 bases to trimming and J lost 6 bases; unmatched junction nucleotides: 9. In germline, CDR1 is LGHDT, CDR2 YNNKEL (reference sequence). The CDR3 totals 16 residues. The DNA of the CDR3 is TGTGCCAGCAGCCAAAGAGGGGGCGGGGGGGCGGATACGCAGTATTTT. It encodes CASSQRGGGGADTQYF.

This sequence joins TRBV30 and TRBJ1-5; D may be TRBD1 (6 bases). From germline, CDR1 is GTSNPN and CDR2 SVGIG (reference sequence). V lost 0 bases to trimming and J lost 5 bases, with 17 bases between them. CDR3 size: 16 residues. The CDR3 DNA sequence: TGTGCCTGGAGTGTGCACACGGGCAGGGGATATCAGCCCCAGCATTTT. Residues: CAWSVHTGRGYQPQHF. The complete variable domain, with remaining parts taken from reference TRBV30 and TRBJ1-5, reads SQTIHQWPATLVQPVGSPLSLECTVEGTSNPNLYWYRQAAGRGLQLLFYSVGIGQISSEVPQNLSASRPQDRQFILSSKKLLLSDSGFYLCAWSVHTGRGYQPQHFGDGTRLSIL.

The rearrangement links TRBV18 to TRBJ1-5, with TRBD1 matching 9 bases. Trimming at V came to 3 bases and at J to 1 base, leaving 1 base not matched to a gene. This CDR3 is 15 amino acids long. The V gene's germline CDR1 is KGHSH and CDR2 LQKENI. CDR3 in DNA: TGTGCCAGCTCACCCGGGACAGGGAGCAATCAGCCCCAGCATTTT. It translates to CASSPGTGSNQPQHF.

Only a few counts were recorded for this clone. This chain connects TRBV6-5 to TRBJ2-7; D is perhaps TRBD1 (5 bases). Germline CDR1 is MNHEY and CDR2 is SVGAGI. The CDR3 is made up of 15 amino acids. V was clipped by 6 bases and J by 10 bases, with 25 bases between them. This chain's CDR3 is CASSRTYTTSTRQYF. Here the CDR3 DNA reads TGTGCCAGCAGCCGGACATATACTACTTCTACGAGACAGTACTTC.

In DNA, the CDR3 is TGTGCCAGCTCTACGACAGGGGGCTCCGGATCTGATGGCTACACCTTC. Its protein is CASSTTGGSGSDGYTF. V and J are TRBV18 and TRBJ1-2, with 10 bases lining up with TRBD1. Losses at the gene ends were 6 bases for V and 6 bases for J; bases not matched to a gene: 13. The germline CDR1 and CDR2 sequences are KGHSH and LQKENI. This CDR3 is 16 amino acids long.

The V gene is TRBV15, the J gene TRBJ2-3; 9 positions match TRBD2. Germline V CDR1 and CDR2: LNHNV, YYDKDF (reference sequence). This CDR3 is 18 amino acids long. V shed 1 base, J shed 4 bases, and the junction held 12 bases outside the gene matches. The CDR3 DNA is TGTGCCACCAGCAGAGCGGTAGCGGGAGTTCCGGGGGCAGATACGCAGTATTTT. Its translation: CATSRAVAGVPGADTQYF.

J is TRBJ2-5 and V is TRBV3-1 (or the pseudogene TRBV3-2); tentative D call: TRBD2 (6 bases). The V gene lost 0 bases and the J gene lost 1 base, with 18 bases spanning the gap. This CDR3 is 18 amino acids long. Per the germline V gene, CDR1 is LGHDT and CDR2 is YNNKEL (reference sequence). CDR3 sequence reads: CASSQDMVVRTTQETQYF. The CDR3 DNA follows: TGTGCCAGCAGCCAAGATATGGTTGTTCGGACTACCCAAGAGACCCAGTACTTC.

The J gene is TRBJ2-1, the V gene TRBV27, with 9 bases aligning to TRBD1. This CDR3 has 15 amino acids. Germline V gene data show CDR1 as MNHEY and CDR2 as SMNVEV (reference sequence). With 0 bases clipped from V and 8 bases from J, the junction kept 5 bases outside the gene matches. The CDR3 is CASSLSRTGVYEQFF. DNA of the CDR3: TGTGCCAGCAGTTTATCGCGGACAGGGGTCTATGAGCAGTTCTTC.

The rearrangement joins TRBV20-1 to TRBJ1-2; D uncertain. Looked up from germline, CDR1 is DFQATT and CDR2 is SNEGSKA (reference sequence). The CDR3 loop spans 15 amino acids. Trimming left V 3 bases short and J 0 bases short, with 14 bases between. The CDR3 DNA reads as TGCAGTGCTAGTCAGGCATCTCGAGCTAACTATGGCTACACCTTC. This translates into CSASQASRANYGYTF.

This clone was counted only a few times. The CDR3 sequence: CASSDRGGNQPQHF. In nucleotides, the CDR3 is TGTGCCAGCAGTGACAGGGGCGGCAATCAGCCCCAGCATTTT. The V and J genes are TRBV6-1 and TRBJ1-5; D possibly corresponds to TRBD1 (6 bases). Germline loops: CDR1 MNHNS, CDR2 SASEGT. Trimming removed 3 bases from V and 2 bases from J, with 8 bases in between. This CDR3 comprises 14 residues.

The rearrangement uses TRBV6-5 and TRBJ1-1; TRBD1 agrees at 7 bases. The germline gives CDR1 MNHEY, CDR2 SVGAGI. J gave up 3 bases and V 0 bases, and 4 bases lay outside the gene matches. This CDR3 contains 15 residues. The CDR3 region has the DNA TGTGCCAGCAGTTACTCTAACAGGGGTTACACTGAAGCTTTCTTT. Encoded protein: CASSYSNRGYTEAFF.

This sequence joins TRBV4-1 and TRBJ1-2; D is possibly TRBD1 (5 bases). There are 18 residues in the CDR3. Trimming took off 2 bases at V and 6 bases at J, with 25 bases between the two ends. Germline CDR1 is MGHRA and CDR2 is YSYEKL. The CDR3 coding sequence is TGCGCCAGCAGCCAAAGGGGAATCATTACAAGGGCCAGTAATGGCTACACCTTC. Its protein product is CASSQRGIITRASNGYTF.

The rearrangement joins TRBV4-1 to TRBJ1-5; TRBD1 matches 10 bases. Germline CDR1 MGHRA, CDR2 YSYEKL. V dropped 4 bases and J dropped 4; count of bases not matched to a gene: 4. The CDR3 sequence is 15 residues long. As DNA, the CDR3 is TGCGCCAGCAGCCCCGCGGACAGGGGGAATCAGCCCCAGCATTTT. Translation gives CASSPADRGNQPQHF.

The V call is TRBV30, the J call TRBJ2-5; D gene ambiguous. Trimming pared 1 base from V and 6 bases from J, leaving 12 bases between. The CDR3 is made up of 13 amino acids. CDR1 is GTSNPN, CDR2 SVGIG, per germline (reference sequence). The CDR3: CAWSGGAAQTQYF. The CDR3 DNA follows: TGTGCCTGGAGTGGAGGTGCGGCTCAGACCCAGTACTTC.